These 17 T cell receptor beta chains were sequenced from one sample in a study of T cell clonotyping in hematopoietic cell transplantation. Sequenced by immunoSEQ multiplex PCR; TCRdb stores in-frame clones only, minus some. The data contain some 5,900 clones, around four fifths of them singletons. The material sequenced was peripheral blood mononuclear cells, taken 180 days after allogeneic stem cell transplant. The receptors were sampled from a male patient in his 70s who had an allogeneic stem cell transplant from an unrelated donor, so T cells may come from the graft donor. Some clones in this sample may be carry-over from other donors' samples.

The chain is built from TRBV27 and TRBJ2-1, with D possibly matching TRBD2 (5 bases). CDR1 MNHEY and CDR2 SMNVEV come from the germline V gene (reference sequence). Trimming removed 3 bases from V and 5 bases from J, with 11 bases in between. This CDR3 comprises 14 residues. DNA for the CDR3: TGTGCCAGCAGTTTCCAAGGAGGCAACAATGAGCAGTTCTTC. Translating it yields CASSFQGGNNEQFF.

The V and J genes are TRBV28 and TRBJ2-3, with D perhaps assigned TRBD1 or TRBD2 (6 bases each). The CDR3 consists of 15 residues. Germline V gene lookup returns CDR1 MDHEN and CDR2 SYDVKM. The ends were cut back, 8 bases at V and 1 base at J, with 16 bases in the middle. The CDR3 protein is CASAPGGLGTDTQYF. DNA for the CDR3: TGTGCCAGCGCCCCTGGGGGGCTCGGCACAGATACGCAGTATTTT.

The chain uses TRBV4-3 and TRBJ2-5, with TRBD2 as a possible D gene (7 bases). CDR1 is LGHNA and CDR2 is YSLEER in the germline V gene. The CDR3 runs to 18 residues. Trimming cost V 0 bases and J 0 bases, with 17 bases left between them. The CDR3 sequence is CASSQELGGAGYQETQYF. The CDR3, as DNA: TGCGCCAGCAGCCAAGAATTAGGGGGAGCGGGGTACCAAGAGACCCAGTACTTC.

The rearrangement joins TRBV14 to TRBJ2-2, with D unclear. CDR1 and CDR2 (germline): SGHDN, FVKESK. This CDR3 is built from 14 residues. With 3 bases removed from V and 4 bases from J, the gap between germline ends came to 9 bases. CDR3 sequence: CASSHRVGTGELFF. The CDR3 nucleotides read TGTGCCAGCAGCCATAGGGTTGGCACCGGGGAGCTGTTTTTT.

CDR3 in DNA: TGCGCCAGCAGCCAAGATCGGGGGAACACCGGGGAGCTGTTTTTT. Encoded protein: CASSQDRGNTGELFF. The chain combines TRBV4-3 with TRBJ2-2; perhaps TRBD2 as D (5 bases). V lost 0 bases, J lost 1 base, and 6 bases lay in between. Germline V gene data show CDR1 as LGHNA and CDR2 as YSLEER. CDR3 length: 15 residues.

J is TRBJ2-2 and V is TRBV2; TRBD2 matches at 8 bases. This CDR3 has 17 residues. V lost 6 bases, J lost 6 bases, and 15 bases stayed unmatched. The germline gives CDR1 SNHLY, CDR2 FYNNEI. This chain's CDR3 is CASSLTLAGPPPGELFF. In DNA, the CDR3 is TGTGCCAGCAGCCTAACCTTAGCGGGACCCCCCCCCGGGGAGCTGTTTTTT. Full variable domain (missing parts from reference TRBV2 and TRBJ2-2): EPEVTQTPSHQVTQMGQEVILRCVPISNHLYFYWYRQILGQKVEFLVSFYNNEISEKSEIFDDQFSVERPDGSNFTLKIRSTKLEDSAMYFCASSLTLAGPPPGELFFGEGSRLTVL.

DNA for the CDR3: TGTGCCAGCAGCCCCCACCCCCACAATGAGCAGTTCTTC. Encoded protein: CASSPHPHNEQFF. This sequence joins TRBV7-2 and TRBJ2-1; D unclear. Per germline, CDR1 SGHTA and CDR2 FQGNSA. The CDR3 sequence is 13 residues long. Trimming pared 5 bases from V and 5 bases from J, leaving 10 bases between.

The rearrangement links TRBV25-1 to TRBJ2-3, with 7 bases fitting TRBD2. This CDR3 is built from 14 residues. Germline-derived CDR1 and CDR2 are MGHDK and SYGVNS. V lost 6 bases and J lost 2; bases outside the gene matches: 5. CDR3 nucleotide sequence: TGTGCCAGCAGGGGGGGGATTCACACAGATACGCAGTATTTT. It is translated as CASRGGIHTDTQYF.

V is TRBV5-1 and J is TRBJ2-5; D is perhaps TRBD1 (6 bases). CDR3 length equals 15 residues. Germline values: CDR1 SGHRS, CDR2 YFSETQ. V lost 6 bases and J lost 2, with 17 bases in between. The CDR3 region has the DNA TGCGCCAGCATGGGCGCGACAGGACAACAAGAGACCCAGTACTTC. It yields the protein CASMGATGQQETQYF.

V gene TRBV4-1 combines with J gene TRBJ2-7; the D is unclear. In germline, CDR1 is MGHRA, CDR2 YSYEKL. V was trimmed by 6 bases and J by 5 bases, leaving 14 bases between them. CDR3 length: 13 amino acids. CDR3 loop: CASSLQSPDEQYF. The CDR3 DNA reads TGCGCCAGCAGTCTACAGTCCCCGGACGAGCAGTACTTC.

This clone was seen just once. V is TRBV19 and J is TRBJ2-5, with no clear D. V was cut by 2 bases and J by 5 bases, with 9 bases left in between. The CDR3 extends over 13 amino acids. CDR1 and CDR2 from the germline V gene are LNHDA and SQIVND (reference sequence). Here the CDR3 DNA reads TGTGCCAGTAGTATAAAGGGCACCGAGACCCAGTACTTC. Its translation is CASSIKGTETQYF.

This clone appeared a single time. The rearrangement links TRBV5-1 to TRBJ1-1, with 9 positions matching TRBD1. The CDR3 extends over 14 amino acids. Trimming removed 2 bases from V and 4 bases from J; junction bases left unmatched: 3. CDR1 is SGHRS and CDR2 is YFSETQ in the germline V gene. CDR3 sequence reads: CASSFTTGGTEAFF. The CDR3 nucleotides read TGCGCCAGCAGCTTTACGACAGGGGGCACTGAAGCTTTCTTT.

V gene TRBV18 combines with J gene TRBJ2-1, with TRBD2 matching over 9 bases. CDR1 KGHSH and CDR2 LQKENI come from the germline V gene. The CDR3 length is 18 residues. V shed 0 bases, J shed 6 bases, and the junction held 12 bases outside the gene matches. The DNA for the CDR3 is TGTGCCAGCTCACCACCGATGTCCCTAGCGGGGAGGGTCAATGAGCAGTTCTTC. This codes for CASSPPMSLAGRVNEQFF.

The chain has TRBV25-1 and TRBJ2-6; 7 nucleotides agree with TRBD2. The ends lost 3 bases at V and 5 bases at J; junction bases unmatched: 4. There are 15 residues in the CDR3. The germline gives CDR1 MGHDK, CDR2 SYGVNS. CDR3 nucleotide sequence: TGTGCCAGCAGTGATGGGGGGGGGAGGGCCAACGTCCTGACTTTC. Amino acids: CASSDGGGRANVLTF.

Only one count was recorded for this clone. CDR3 residues: CASSQEREGVRATQYF. CDR3 coding DNA: TGTGCCAGCAGCCAAGAGAGGGAAGGGGTTCGGGCGACCCAGTACTTC. The V gene is TRBV4-2, the J gene TRBJ2-5; the D gene could be TRBD1 or TRBD2 (5 bases each). CDR3 length: 16 amino acids. Germline loops: CDR1 LGHNA, CDR2 YNFKEQ. The V end was cut by 0 bases, the J end by 7 bases, with 18 bases between.

V is TRBV14 and J is TRBJ1-4; no definite D call. The germline gives CDR1 SGHDN, CDR2 FVKESK. The CDR3 covers 20 residues. V shed 0 bases and J shed 6 bases, with 26 bases lying between them. As DNA, the CDR3 is TGTGCCAGCAGCCAAGATCAGAGAATGAGGAACGGTAACTGGGATGAAAAACTGTTTTTT. Its translation: CASSQDQRMRNGNWDEKLFF.

The chain carries TRBV6-6 and TRBJ2-2; possibly TRBD1 for D (5 bases). The CDR3 runs 15 residues. The V gene's germline CDR1 is MNHNY and CDR2 SVGAGI (reference sequence). V was clipped by 6 bases and J by 2 bases, with 13 bases between them. DNA for the CDR3: TGTGCCAGCAGCATCGACAGCCCCAACACCGGGGAGCTGTTTTTT. It is translated as CASSIDSPNTGELFF.